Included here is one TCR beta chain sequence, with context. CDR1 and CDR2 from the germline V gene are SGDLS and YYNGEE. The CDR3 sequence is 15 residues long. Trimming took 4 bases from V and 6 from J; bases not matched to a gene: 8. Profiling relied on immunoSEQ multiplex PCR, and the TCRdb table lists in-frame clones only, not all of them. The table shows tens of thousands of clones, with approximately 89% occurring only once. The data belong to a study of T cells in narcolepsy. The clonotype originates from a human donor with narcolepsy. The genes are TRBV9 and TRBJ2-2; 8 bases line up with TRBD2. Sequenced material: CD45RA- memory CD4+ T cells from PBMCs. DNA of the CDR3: TGTGCCAGCAGCACGGGACTAGTTGGCCCCGGGGAGCTGTTTTTT. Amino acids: CASSTGLVGPGELFF.